The present T cell receptor (beta chain) was sequenced within a study of post-analysis software for immune sequencing data. Study-wide findings and caveats: Among four or five TRBV segments more frequent in patients than controls were TRBV5-6, TRBV5-1 and TRBV20-1. Diversity measured as normalized Chao1 was significantly lower in multiple sclerosis patients than in controls. F measure clustering grouped samples strongly by preparation batch.

As for this clonotype: Its cognate antigen is unknown.

cDNA libraries for TCR beta contained unique molecular identifiers. The yield from around 1 to 10 million T cells was approximately 500,000 cDNA molecules in total. From the PCR reads, TCRdb called clonotypes with MiXCR, one entry per CDR3 protein. This sample has around 200,000 distinct CDR3 sequences, with roughly 28% found just once. Germline assignment: CDR1 MDHEN and CDR2 SYDVKM. Trimming cost V 8 bases and J 7 bases, with 21 bases left between them. This CDR3 contains 14 residues. The V call is TRBV28, the J call TRBJ2-7, with D possibly being TRBD2 (6 bases). This TCR was recovered from a girl aged 2 to 17 with multiple sclerosis. Sample: blood. CDR3 sequence (DNA): TGTGCCAGCGGACGAATTGAGGACTACAATGAGCAGTACTTC. This gives the protein CASGRIEDYNEQYF.